This TCR beta chain was recovered during a study of human thymus T cells. Overall study results and limits: Related research described thymic repertoires that were highly overlapping among unrelated individuals.

This table comes from immunoSEQ multiplex PCR, and its TCRdb copy is limited to in-frame clones, with some not included. The sample has about 120,000 clones; around 95% are singletons. The germline V gene has CDR1 MGHRA and CDR2 YSYEKL. The CDR3 runs to 13 residues. Trimming shortened V by 0 bases and J by 9 bases, and 8 bases separated the two germline ends. Note on this clone: Its antigen is currently unknown.

Resections removed during corrective heart surgery provided the thymus tissue used. The sequenced material came from thymus tissue. V gene TRBV4-1 combines with J gene TRBJ2-2; the D is unclear. The sequence was obtained from a boy under three years old with a congenital heart defect but otherwise immunologically healthy. The CDR3: CASSQEDTRELFF. CDR3 sequence (DNA): TGCGCCAGCAGCCAAGAGGATACAAGGGAGCTGTTTTTT.